The 21 T cell receptor beta chains reported below all come from one sample, sequenced in a study of technical replicates of blood from a few donors. Clones were sequenced by immunoSEQ multiplex PCR, and TCRdb holds only the in-frame ones, with some missing. The table includes about 79,000 clones, 75% to 95% detected once. The sequenced sample was T cells isolated from PBMCs. The receptors were sampled from a human donor in good health. Some clones in this sample may be carry-over from other donors' samples.

This chain links TRBV27 with TRBJ2-4, with a possible D match to TRBD1 (5 bases). Germline CDR1 MNHEY, CDR2 SMNVEV (reference sequence). The length of the CDR3 is 15 residues. Between the trimmed V and J ends, which lost 3 bases and 0 bases, there was a span of 9 bases. CDR3 bases: TGTGCCAGCAGTTTGACAGTTTTAGCCAAAAACATTCAGTACTTC. Its translation: CASSLTVLAKNIQYF.

The CDR3 region is CASSLGERPYEQYF. The CDR3 DNA sequence: TGTGCCAGCAGCTTAGGTGAGCGGCCCTACGAGCAGTACTTC. The chain joins TRBV7-2 to TRBJ2-7; possible D gene TRBD2, 5 bases. CDR1 and CDR2 from the germline V gene are SGHTA and FQGNSA. V was shortened by 1 base and J by 2 bases, with 9 bases between the two germline ends. CDR3 size: 14 residues.

The gene calls are TRBV6-5 and TRBJ2-1; the D is unclear. The ends were cut back, 8 bases at V and 5 bases at J, with 7 bases in the middle. This CDR3 contains 11 residues. In germline, CDR1 is MNHEY, CDR2 SVGAGI. The DNA of the CDR3 is TGTGCCAGCTCCAGTAACAATGAGCAGTTCTTC. Protein: CASSSNNEQFF.

The V gene is TRBV7-3, the J gene TRBJ2-3, with 8 bases lining up with TRBD2. CDR1 and CDR2 (germline): SGHTA, FQGTGA. The CDR3 contains 15 residues. V lost 2 bases, J lost 3 bases, and 4 bases stayed unmatched. The CDR3 here is CASSLAGGWTDTQYF. For the CDR3, the DNA is TGTGCCAGCAGCTTAGCGGGAGGTTGGACAGATACGCAGTATTTT.

The chain employs TRBV7-9 and TRBJ2-3; 7 nucleotides line up with TRBD2. The CDR3 totals 17 residues. Germline assignment: CDR1 SEHNR and CDR2 FQNEAQ (reference sequence). The trim removed 7 bases at V and 0 bases at J, leaving 13 bases unmatched. CDR3 DNA: TGTGCCAGCATCGACATCTATATAGCGGGTAGCACAGATACGCAGTATTTT. Protein: CASIDIYIAGSTDTQYF.

This chain uses TRBV2 with TRBJ1-3; 9 nucleotides align to TRBD1. V trimming: 8 bases; J trimming: 4 bases; junction bases outside the gene matches: 3. The CDR3 totals 13 residues. CDR1 SNHLY and CDR2 FYNNEI come from the germline V gene. The CDR3 here is CASRTGDGNTIYF. The CDR3 DNA follows: TGTGCCAGCCGGACAGGGGACGGAAACACCATATATTTT.

The V call is TRBV15, the J call TRBJ1-3; 9 bases match TRBD1. V lost 7 bases, J lost 7 bases, and 5 bases stayed unmatched. CDR1 and CDR2 (germline): LNHNV, YYDKDF (reference sequence). The CDR3 extends over 13 amino acids. CDR3 protein: CATKGQGWNTIYF. In DNA, the CDR3 is TGTGCCACCAAGGGACAGGGATGGAACACCATATATTTT.

This chain connects TRBV4-1 to TRBJ2-5; TRBD2 matches 8 bases. Germline CDR1 reads MGHRA; CDR2 reads YSYEKL. The trim removed 2 bases at V and 2 bases at J, leaving 16 bases unmatched. The CDR3 contains 19 residues. CDR3 sequence reads: CASSQPHLSKRESQETQYF. The CDR3 DNA follows: TGCGCCAGCAGCCAACCTCACCTGTCTAAGCGGGAGAGTCAAGAGACCCAGTACTTC.

The V and J genes are TRBV6-4 and TRBJ1-1; 8 bases agree with TRBD1. Germline CDR1 and CDR2: MRHNA and SNTAGT. The CDR3 sequence is 14 residues long. Trimming removed 6 bases from V and 3 bases from J; junction bases left unmatched: 6. The CDR3 region has the DNA TGTGCCAGCAGCCTTACAGGGGGGGACACTGAAGCTTTCTTT. Translation gives CASSLTGGDTEAFF.

This chain links TRBV6-1 with TRBJ2-7; unclear D gene. The CDR3 is made up of 14 amino acids. V gave up 0 bases and J gave up 0 bases, with 6 bases separating them. The germline CDR1 and CDR2 sequences are MNHNS and SASEGT. CDR3 DNA: TGTGCCAGCAGTGAAGCATACATCTCCTACGAGCAGTACTTC. Translating gives CASSEAYISYEQYF.

V usage is TRBV27 and J usage is TRBJ2-3; D not resolved. This CDR3 has 15 residues. CDR1 and CDR2 from the germline V gene are MNHEY and SMNVEV (reference sequence). Trimming pared 1 base from V and 0 bases from J, leaving 8 bases between. The CDR3 nucleotides read TGTGCCAGCAGTTTATGGCTAGAAAGCACAGATACGCAGTATTTT. Amino acid sequence: CASSLWLESTDTQYF.

The chain joins TRBV6-1 to TRBJ1-4; a possible D gene is TRBD1 (5 bases). Per the germline V gene, CDR1 is MNHNS and CDR2 is SASEGT. This CDR3 region has 15 residues. The V end lost 8 bases, the J end lost 1 base, and 14 bases lay between the germline ends. In DNA, the CDR3 is TGTGCCAGCTCCCCCAAAGGGGAAACTAATGAAAAACTGTTTTTT. Translation gives CASSPKGETNEKLFF.

In nucleotides, the CDR3 is TGTGCCAGCAGCTTAGGCCGGGTGGTAGATACGCAGTATTTT. Translating it yields CASSLGRVVDTQYF. The rearrangement links TRBV7-9 to TRBJ2-3; D unclear. Per germline, CDR1 SEHNR and CDR2 FQNEAQ (reference sequence). V was cut by 1 base and J by 5 bases, with 10 bases left in between. The CDR3 contains 14 residues. The whole variable domain, remainder taken from reference TRBV7-9 and TRBJ2-3, is DTGVSQNPRHKITKRGQNVTFRCDPISEHNRLYWYRQTLGQGPEFLTYFQNEAQLEKSRLLSDRFSAERPKGSFSTLEIQRTEQGDSAMYLCASSLGRVVDTQYFGPGTRLTVL.

The chain employs TRBV4-3 and TRBJ1-4, with D possibly being TRBD1 (6 bases). Trimming pared 1 base from V and 8 bases from J, leaving 14 bases between. The CDR3 consists of 15 residues. The germline gives CDR1 LGHNA, CDR2 YSLEER. In DNA, the CDR3 is TGCGCCAGCAGCCAAGTATACAGGGAATGGGAAAAACTGTTTTTT. It yields the protein CASSQVYREWEKLFF.

The chain recombines TRBV11-3 with TRBJ2-3; D not resolved. This CDR3 region has 11 residues. Trimming took 5 bases from V and 3 from J, leaving 3 bases between them. Germline assignment: CDR1 SGHNT and CDR2 YENEEA. CDR3 sequence: CASSTTDTQYF. Written as DNA, the CDR3 is TGTGCCAGCAGCACAACAGATACGCAGTATTTT. Complete variable domain (other parts from reference TRBV11-3 and TRBJ2-3): EAGVVQSPRYKIIEKKQPVAFWCNPISGHNTLYWYLQNLGQGPELLIRYENEEAVDDSQLPKDRFSAERLKGVDSTLKIQPAELGDSAVYLCASSTTDTQYFGPGTRLTVL.

The V and J genes are TRBV4-3 and TRBJ2-1; TRBD2 is a possible D gene (6 bases). This CDR3 is 15 amino acids long. Trimming cost V 4 bases and J 5 bases, with 15 bases left between them. Per the germline V gene, CDR1 is LGHNA and CDR2 is YSLEER. The CDR3 nucleotides read TGCGCCAGCAGCCTAGGGACTGCCCCCGACAATGAGCAGTTCTTC. Its protein is CASSLGTAPDNEQFF.

The chain couples TRBV29-1 to TRBJ2-5, with 10 bases aligning to TRBD1. Near its end, the DNA agrees better with TRBJ2-7, so the J call may be wrong. Germline V CDR1 and CDR2: SQVTM, ANQGSEA. This CDR3 has 13 residues. Written as DNA, the CDR3 is TGCAGCGCCGGGACAGGGGACTCCTACGAGCAGTACTTC. Translating gives CSAGTGDSYEQYF.

The rearrangement uses TRBV7-9 and TRBJ1-4; the D gene is possibly TRBD1 (5 bases). Trimming left V 3 bases short and J 12 bases short, with 8 bases between. The CDR3 length is 11 residues. The V gene's germline CDR1 is SEHNR and CDR2 FQNEAQ (reference sequence). The CDR3 DNA is TGTGCCAGCAGCTTTGAAGGGGAACTGTTTTTT. Its translation: CASSFEGELFF.

The chain employs TRBV6-1 and TRBJ1-1, with 7 bases lining up with TRBD1. V gave up 1 base and J gave up 6 bases; unmatched junction bases: 11. This CDR3 comprises 16 residues. CDR1 and CDR2 from the germline V gene are MNHNS and SASEGT. CDR3 coding DNA: TGTGCCAGCAGTGAAGTTCCAGGGGGAGTTATAGCTGAAGCTTTCTTT. This encodes CASSEVPGGVIAEAFF.

This sequence joins TRBV18 and TRBJ2-3, with D possibly TRBD1 on 5 matching bases. Germline CDR1 is KGHSH and CDR2 is LQKENI. The CDR3 contains 15 residues. V was pared by 4 bases and J by 6 bases, with 17 bases between. CDR3 loop: CASSRDSAQGDTQYF. CDR3 bases: TGTGCCAGCTCACGTGACAGTGCTCAAGGGGATACGCAGTATTTT.

The V call is TRBV6-5, the J call TRBJ2-5; 9 positions match TRBD2. The germline gives CDR1 MNHEY, CDR2 SVGAGI. With V trimmed by 2 bases and J by 4 bases, 5 bases remained unmatched. The length of the CDR3 is 15 residues. The CDR3 nucleotides read TGTGCCAGCAGTTACGGGGCGGGAGGGCCAGAGACCCAGTACTTC. It translates to CASSYGAGGPETQYF.